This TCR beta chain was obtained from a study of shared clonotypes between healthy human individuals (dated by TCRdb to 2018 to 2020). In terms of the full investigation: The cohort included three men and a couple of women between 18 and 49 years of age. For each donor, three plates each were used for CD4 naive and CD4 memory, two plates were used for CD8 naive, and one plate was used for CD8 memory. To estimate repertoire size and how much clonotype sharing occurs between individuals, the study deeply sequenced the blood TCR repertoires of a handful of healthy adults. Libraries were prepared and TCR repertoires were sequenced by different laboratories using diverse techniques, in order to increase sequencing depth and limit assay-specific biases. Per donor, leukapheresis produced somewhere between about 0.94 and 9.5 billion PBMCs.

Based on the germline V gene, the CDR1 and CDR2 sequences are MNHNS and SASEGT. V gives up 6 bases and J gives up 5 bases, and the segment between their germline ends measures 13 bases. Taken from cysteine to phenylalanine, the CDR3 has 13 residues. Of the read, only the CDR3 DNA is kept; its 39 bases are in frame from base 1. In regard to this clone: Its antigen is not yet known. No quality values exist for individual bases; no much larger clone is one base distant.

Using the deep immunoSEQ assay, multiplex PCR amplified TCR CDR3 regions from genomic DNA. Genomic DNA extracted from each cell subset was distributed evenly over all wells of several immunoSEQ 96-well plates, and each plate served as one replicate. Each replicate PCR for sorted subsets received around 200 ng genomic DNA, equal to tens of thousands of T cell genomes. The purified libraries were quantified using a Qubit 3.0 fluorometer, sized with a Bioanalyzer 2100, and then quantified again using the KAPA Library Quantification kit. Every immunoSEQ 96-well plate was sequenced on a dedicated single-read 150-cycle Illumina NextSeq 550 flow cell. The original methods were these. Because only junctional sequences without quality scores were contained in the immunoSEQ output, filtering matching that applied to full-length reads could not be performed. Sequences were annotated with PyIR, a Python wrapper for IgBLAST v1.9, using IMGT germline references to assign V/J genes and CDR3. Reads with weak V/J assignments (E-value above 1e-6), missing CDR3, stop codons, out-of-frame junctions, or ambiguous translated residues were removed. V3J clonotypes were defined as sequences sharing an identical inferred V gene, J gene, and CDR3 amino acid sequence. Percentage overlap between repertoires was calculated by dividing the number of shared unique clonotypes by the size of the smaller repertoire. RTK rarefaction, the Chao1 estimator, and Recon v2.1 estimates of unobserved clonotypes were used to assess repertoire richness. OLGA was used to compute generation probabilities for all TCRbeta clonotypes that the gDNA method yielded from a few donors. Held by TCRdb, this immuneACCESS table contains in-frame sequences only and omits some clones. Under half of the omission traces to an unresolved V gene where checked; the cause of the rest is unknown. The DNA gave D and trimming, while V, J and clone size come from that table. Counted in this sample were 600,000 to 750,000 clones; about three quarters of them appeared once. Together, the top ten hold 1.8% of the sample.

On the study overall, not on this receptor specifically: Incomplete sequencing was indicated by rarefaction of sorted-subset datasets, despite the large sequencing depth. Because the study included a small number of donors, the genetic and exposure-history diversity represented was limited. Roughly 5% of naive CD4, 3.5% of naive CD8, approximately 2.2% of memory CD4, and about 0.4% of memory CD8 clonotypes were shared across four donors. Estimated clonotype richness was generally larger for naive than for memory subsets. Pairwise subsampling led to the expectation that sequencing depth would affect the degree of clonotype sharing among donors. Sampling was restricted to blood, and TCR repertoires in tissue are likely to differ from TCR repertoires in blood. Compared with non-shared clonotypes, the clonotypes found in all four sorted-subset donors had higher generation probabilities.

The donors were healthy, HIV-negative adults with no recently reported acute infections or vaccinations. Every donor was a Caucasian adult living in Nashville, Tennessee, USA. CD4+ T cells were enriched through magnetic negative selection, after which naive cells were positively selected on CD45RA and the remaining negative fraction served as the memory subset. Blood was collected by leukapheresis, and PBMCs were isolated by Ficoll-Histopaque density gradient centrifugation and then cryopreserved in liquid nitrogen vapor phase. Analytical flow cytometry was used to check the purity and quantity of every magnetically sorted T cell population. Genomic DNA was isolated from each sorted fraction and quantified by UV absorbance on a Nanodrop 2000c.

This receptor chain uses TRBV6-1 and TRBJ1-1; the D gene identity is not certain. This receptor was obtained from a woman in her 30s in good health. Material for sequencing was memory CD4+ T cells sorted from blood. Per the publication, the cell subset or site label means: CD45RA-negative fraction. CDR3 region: CASSATARTEAFF. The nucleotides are TGTGCCAGCAGCGCCACCGCCAGGACTGAAGCTTTCTTT.